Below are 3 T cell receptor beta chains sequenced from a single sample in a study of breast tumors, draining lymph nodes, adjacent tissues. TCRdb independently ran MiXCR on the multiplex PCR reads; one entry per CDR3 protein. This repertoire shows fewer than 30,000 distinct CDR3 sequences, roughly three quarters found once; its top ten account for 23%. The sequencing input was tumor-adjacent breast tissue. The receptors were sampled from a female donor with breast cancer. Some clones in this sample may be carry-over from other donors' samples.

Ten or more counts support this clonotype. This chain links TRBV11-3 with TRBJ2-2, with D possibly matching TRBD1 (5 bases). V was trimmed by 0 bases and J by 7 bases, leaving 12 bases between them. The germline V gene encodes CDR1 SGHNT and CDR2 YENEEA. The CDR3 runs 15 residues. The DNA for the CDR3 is TGTGCCAGCAGCTTAGATCGCAGGGTGGTCGGGGAGCTGTTTTTT. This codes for CASSLDRRVVGELFF.

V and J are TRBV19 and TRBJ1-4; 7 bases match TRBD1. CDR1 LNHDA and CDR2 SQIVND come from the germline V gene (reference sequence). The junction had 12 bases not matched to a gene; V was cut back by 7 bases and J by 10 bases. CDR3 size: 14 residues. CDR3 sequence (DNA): TGTGCCAGTACCTCTACGGGACAGCGGGGAAAACTGTTTTTT. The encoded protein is CASTSTGQRGKLFF.

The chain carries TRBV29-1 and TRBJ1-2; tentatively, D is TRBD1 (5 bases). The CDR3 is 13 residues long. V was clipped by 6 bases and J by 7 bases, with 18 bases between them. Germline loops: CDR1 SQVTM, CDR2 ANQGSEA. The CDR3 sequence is CSVRRSGAGGYTF. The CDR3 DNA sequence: TGCAGCGTGCGCAGGTCCGGGGCTGGTGGCTACACCTTC.